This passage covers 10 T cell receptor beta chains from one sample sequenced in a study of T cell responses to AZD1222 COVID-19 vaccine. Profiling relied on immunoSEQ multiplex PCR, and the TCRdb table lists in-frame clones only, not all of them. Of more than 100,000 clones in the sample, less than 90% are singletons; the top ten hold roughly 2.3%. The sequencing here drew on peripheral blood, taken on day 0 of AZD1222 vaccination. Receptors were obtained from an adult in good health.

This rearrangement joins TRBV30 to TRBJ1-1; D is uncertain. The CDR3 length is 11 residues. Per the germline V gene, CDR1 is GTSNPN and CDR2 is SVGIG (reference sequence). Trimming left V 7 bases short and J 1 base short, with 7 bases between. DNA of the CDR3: TGTGCCTTCTATACGAACACTGAAGCTTTCTTT. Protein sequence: CAFYTNTEAFF.

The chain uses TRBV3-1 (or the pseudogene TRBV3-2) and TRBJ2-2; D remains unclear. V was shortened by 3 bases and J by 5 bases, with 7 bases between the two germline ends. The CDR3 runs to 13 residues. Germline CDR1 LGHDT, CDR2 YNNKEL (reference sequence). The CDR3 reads CASSHYSTGELFF. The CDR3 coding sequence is TGTGCCAGCAGCCATTACTCAACCGGGGAGCTGTTTTTT.

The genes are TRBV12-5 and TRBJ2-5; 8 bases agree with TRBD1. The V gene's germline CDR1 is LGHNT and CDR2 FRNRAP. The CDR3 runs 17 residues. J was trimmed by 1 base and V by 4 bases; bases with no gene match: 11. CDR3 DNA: TGTGCTAGTGGTTCACTAGACAGGGGTTCCCCCCAAGAGACCCAGTACTTC. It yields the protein CASGSLDRGSPQETQYF. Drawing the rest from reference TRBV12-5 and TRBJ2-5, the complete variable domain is DARVTQTPRHKVTEMGQEVTMRCQPILGHNTVFWYRQTMMQGLELLAYFRNRAPLDDSGMPKDRFSAEMPDATLATLKIQPSEPRDSAVYFCASGSLDRGSPQETQYFGPGTRLLVL.

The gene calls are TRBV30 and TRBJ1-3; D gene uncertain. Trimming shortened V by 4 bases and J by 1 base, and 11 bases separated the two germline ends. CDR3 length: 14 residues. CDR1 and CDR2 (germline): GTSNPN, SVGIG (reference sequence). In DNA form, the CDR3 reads TGTGCCTGGACCCCAAGCGGGTCTGGAAACACCATATATTTT. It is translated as CAWTPSGSGNTIYF. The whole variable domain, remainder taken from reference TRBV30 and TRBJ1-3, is SQTIHQWPATLVQPVGSPLSLECTVEGTSNPNLYWYRQAAGRGLQLLFYSVGIGQISSEVPQNLSASRPQDRQFILSSKKLLLSDSGFYLCAWTPSGSGNTIYFGEGSWLTVV.

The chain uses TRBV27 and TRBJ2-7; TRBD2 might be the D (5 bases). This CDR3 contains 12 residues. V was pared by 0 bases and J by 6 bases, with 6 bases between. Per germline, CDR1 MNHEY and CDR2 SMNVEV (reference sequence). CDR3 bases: TGTGCCAGCAGTTTATCGGGGAGCGAGCAGTACTTC. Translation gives CASSLSGSEQYF.

The CDR3 spells CATSSETGEAFF. CDR3 nucleotides: TGTGCCACCAGCTCCGAGACGGGAGAAGCTTTCTTT. This sequence joins TRBV15 and TRBJ1-1, with D unresolved. Germline values: CDR1 LNHNV, CDR2 YYDKDF (reference sequence). The V gene lost 5 bases and the J gene lost 8 bases, with 12 bases spanning the gap. This CDR3 contains 12 residues.

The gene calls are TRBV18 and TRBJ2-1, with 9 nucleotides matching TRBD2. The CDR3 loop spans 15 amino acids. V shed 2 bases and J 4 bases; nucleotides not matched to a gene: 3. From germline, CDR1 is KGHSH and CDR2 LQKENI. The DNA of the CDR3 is TGTGCCAGCTCACCAAGGCGGGAGGGGTACAATGAGCAGTTCTTC. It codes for CASSPRREGYNEQFF.

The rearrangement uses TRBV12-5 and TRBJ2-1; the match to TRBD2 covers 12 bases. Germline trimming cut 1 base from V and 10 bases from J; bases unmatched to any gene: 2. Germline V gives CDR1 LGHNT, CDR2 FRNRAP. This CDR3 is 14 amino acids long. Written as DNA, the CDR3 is TGTGCTAGTGGTTTGGAGACTAGCGGGAGCGAGCAGTTCTTC. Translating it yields CASGLETSGSEQFF. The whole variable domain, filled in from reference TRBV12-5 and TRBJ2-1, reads DARVTQTPRHKVTEMGQEVTMRCQPILGHNTVFWYRQTMMQGLELLAYFRNRAPLDDSGMPKDRFSAEMPDATLATLKIQPSEPRDSAVYFCASGLETSGSEQFFGPGTRLTVL.

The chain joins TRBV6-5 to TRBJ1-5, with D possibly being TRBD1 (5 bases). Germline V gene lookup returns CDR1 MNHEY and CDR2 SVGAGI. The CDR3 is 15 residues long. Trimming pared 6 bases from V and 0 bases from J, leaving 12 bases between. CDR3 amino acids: CASRRDGYSNQPQHF. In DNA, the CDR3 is TGTGCCAGCAGAAGGGACGGCTATAGCAATCAGCCCCAGCATTTT.

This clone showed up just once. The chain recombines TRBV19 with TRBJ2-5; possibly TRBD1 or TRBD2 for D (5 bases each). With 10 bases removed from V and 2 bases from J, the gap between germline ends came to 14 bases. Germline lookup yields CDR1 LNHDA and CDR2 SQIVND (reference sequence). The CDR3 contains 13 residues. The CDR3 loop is CATSEGNQETQYF. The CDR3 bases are TGTGCCACCTCAGAGGGGAATCAAGAGACCCAGTACTTC.